Presented here are 28 T cell receptor beta chains from one specimen sequenced in a study of T cell responses to AZD1222 COVID-19 vaccine. Data came from immunoSEQ multiplex PCR; TCRdb stores just in-frame clones and leaves some out. Of roughly 100,000 clones in the sample, around 90% were seen once. The specimen comprised peripheral blood, sampled on day 0 of AZD1222 vaccination. The origin of the receptors is an adult in good health.

The CDR3 reads CASSYDGIQEEETQYF. The DNA for the CDR3 is TGTGCCAGCAGTTACGACGGGATCCAGGAGGAAGAGACCCAGTACTTC. J is TRBJ2-5 and V is TRBV6-2 or TRBV6-3; D may be TRBD2 (5 bases). The germline V and J ends were trimmed by 2 bases and 3 bases, with 16 bases remaining between them. Germline CDR1 reads MNHEY; CDR2 reads SVGEGT. The CDR3 totals 16 residues.

The J gene is TRBJ1-2, the V gene TRBV7-3, with TRBD1 as a possible D gene (6 bases). The germline CDR1 and CDR2 sequences are SGHTA and FQGTGA. V lost 5 bases to trimming and J lost 8 bases, with 15 bases between them. This CDR3 contains 13 residues. CDR3 coding DNA: TGTGCCAGCAGCCCATGGGCAGGGGCCGGCTACACCTTC. This sequence encodes CASSPWAGAGYTF.

The chain combines TRBV2 with TRBJ1-1; D is undetermined. The V end was cut by 3 bases, the J end by 7 bases, with 12 bases between. Germline V gene lookup returns CDR1 SNHLY and CDR2 FYNNEI. The CDR3 contains 13 residues. In DNA form, the CDR3 reads TGTGCCAGCAGTGACCGCGGCGATTTTGAAGCTTTCTTT. This translates into CASSDRGDFEAFF.

The rearrangement joins TRBV5-1 to TRBJ2-1; possibly TRBD2 for D (5 bases). This CDR3 is 16 amino acids long. From germline, CDR1 is SGHRS and CDR2 YFSETQ. The V gene lost 2 bases and the J gene lost 0 bases, with 12 bases spanning the gap. The CDR3 spells CASSFVAQSSYNEQFF. The DNA of the CDR3 is TGCGCCAGCAGCTTTGTAGCGCAAAGCTCCTACAATGAGCAGTTCTTC.

This chain uses TRBV27 with TRBJ2-1; D is ambiguous. CDR3 length: 12 amino acids. The V end lost 7 bases, the J end lost 8 bases, and 12 bases lay between the germline ends. Germline loops: CDR1 MNHEY, CDR2 SMNVEV (reference sequence). The CDR3 DNA reads as TGTGCCAGCAAGTCCCAAGGCGATGAGCAGTTCTTC. This translates into CASKSQGDEQFF.

This clone has a single count. The chain links TRBV6-5 to TRBJ1-3; 7 nucleotides match TRBD1. Germline CDR1 MNHEY, CDR2 SVGAGI. V lost 4 bases, J lost 4 bases, and 10 bases stayed unmatched. The CDR3 length is 16 residues. The CDR3 DNA follows: TGTGCCAGCAGTTCTGACCGACAGGGAATAGGAAACACCATATATTTT. Protein product: CASSSDRQGIGNTIYF.

This clone was recorded once. V usage is TRBV3-1 (or the pseudogene TRBV3-2) and J usage is TRBJ2-7; weak D call: TRBD1 (6 bases). This CDR3 has 15 residues. The V gene lost 0 bases and the J gene lost 8 bases, with 17 bases spanning the gap. Germline V gene sequence: CDR1 LGHDT, CDR2 YNNKEL (reference sequence). The CDR3 here is CASSQEAQGLGKQYF. The CDR3 coding sequence is TGTGCCAGCAGCCAAGAAGCACAGGGCCTGGGAAAGCAGTACTTC.

The CDR3 spells CASRVHTGELFF. For the CDR3, the DNA is TGTGCCAGCAGGGTTCACACCGGGGAGCTGTTTTTT. J is TRBJ2-2 and V is TRBV27; D gene uncertain. The length of the CDR3 is 12 residues. From germline, CDR1 is MNHEY and CDR2 SMNVEV (reference sequence). Trimming stripped 6 bases from V and 3 bases from J, with 5 bases between.

This chain uses TRBV19 with TRBJ2-7, with D unclear. The CDR3 is 11 residues long. CDR1 and CDR2 from the germline V gene are LNHDA and SQIVND (reference sequence). Trimming removed 2 bases from V and 3 bases from J, with 2 bases in between. This chain's CDR3 is CASSINYEQYF. CDR3 DNA: TGTGCCAGTAGTATAAACTACGAGCAGTACTTC.

This CDR3 is CASSDNMNTEAFF. CDR3 in DNA: TGTGCCAGCAGTGACAACATGAACACTGAAGCTTTCTTT. The chain recombines TRBV25-1 with TRBJ1-1; the D is unclear. The CDR3 contains 13 residues. The V gene lost 3 bases and the J gene lost 0 bases, with 5 bases spanning the gap. Germline CDR1 and CDR2: MGHDK and SYGVNS.

The chain has TRBV6-5 and TRBJ2-5, with 12 bases identical to TRBD2. V lost 6 bases and J lost 3; bases outside the gene matches: 5. The CDR3 loop spans 15 amino acids. The germline gives CDR1 MNHEY, CDR2 SVGAGI. The CDR3 here is CASSLTSGRKETQYF. For the CDR3, the DNA is TGTGCCAGCAGCCTCACTAGCGGGAGGAAAGAGACCCAGTACTTC.

This clone has a single count. J is TRBJ2-7 and V is TRBV6-6, with 11 bases lining up with TRBD2. The CDR3 extends over 15 amino acids. With 5 bases clipped from V and 7 bases from J, the junction kept 10 bases outside the gene matches. Germline loops: CDR1 MNHNY, CDR2 SVGAGI (reference sequence). CDR3 coding DNA: TGTGCCAGCAGTCCCGGGACTAGCGGACGAGCGGAGCAGTACTTC. The encoded protein is CASSPGTSGRAEQYF.

The CDR3 DNA is TGTGCCAGCAGTCCCCCGATTTACGAGCAGTACTTC. Amino acid sequence: CASSPPIYEQYF. The V and J genes are TRBV28 and TRBJ2-7; D is uncertain. V dropped 5 bases and J dropped 4 bases, with 9 bases sitting between them. The CDR3 sequence is 12 residues long. Per germline, CDR1 MDHEN and CDR2 SYDVKM.

This clone was detected only once. The chain uses TRBV7-2 and TRBJ2-3; D might be TRBD1 (5 bases). V lost 5 bases to trimming and J lost 3 bases, with 18 bases between them. Germline CDR1 SGHTA, CDR2 FQGNSA. This CDR3 spans 16 amino acids. CDR3: CASSRRGLAGTDTQYF. As DNA, the CDR3 is TGTGCCAGCAGCCGCCGCGGTTTGGCAGGGACAGATACGCAGTATTTT.

V gene TRBV12-3 or TRBV12-4 combines with J gene TRBJ1-1, with D uncertain. The CDR3 sequence is 13 residues long. Trimming removed 5 bases from V and 4 bases from J, with 11 bases in between. Written as DNA, the CDR3 is TGTGCCAGCAGTAGAGGGTCCTCCACTGAAGCTTTCTTT. It yields the protein CASSRGSSTEAFF.

The J gene is TRBJ2-7, the V gene TRBV7-2; D is unresolved. The CDR3 contains 14 residues. The V and J ends lost 1 base and 3 bases respectively, with 10 bases between them. Germline values: CDR1 SGHTA, CDR2 FQGNSA. The CDR3 DNA is TGTGCCAGCAGCTTAGACGGGCCTCGCTACGAGCAGTACTTC. Translation gives CASSLDGPRYEQYF.

The chain employs TRBV19 and TRBJ2-5; D unresolved. The CDR3 contains 16 residues. In germline, CDR1 is LNHDA, CDR2 SQIVND (reference sequence). V lost 5 bases and J lost 1, with 17 bases in between. The CDR3 reads CASSPSRAGIQETQYF. CDR3 nucleotides: TGTGCCAGTAGTCCCAGCCGGGCAGGCATCCAAGAGACCCAGTACTTC.

The J gene is TRBJ1-4, the V gene TRBV27, with D perhaps matching TRBD1 (5 bases). The CDR3 spans 15 residues. Germline CDR1 reads MNHEY; CDR2 reads SMNVEV (reference sequence). V gave up 4 bases and J gave up 8 bases, with 17 bases separating them. The CDR3 DNA reads TGTGCCAGCAGTTCTTTAGGGGCCGGCAACGAAAAACTGTTTTTT. It is translated as CASSSLGAGNEKLFF.

In this sample, this clone turned up once. The chain couples TRBV19 to TRBJ1-4; D not resolved. Trimming pared 5 bases from V and 0 bases from J, leaving 10 bases between. The CDR3 has 15 residues. The germline V gene has CDR1 LNHDA and CDR2 SQIVND (reference sequence). The chain's CDR3 is CASSLLRATNEKLFF. CDR3 coding DNA: TGTGCCAGTAGTCTCCTGAGGGCAACTAATGAAAAACTGTTTTTT.

The chain carries TRBV11-1 and TRBJ2-6; D not resolved. Germline assignment: CDR1 SGHAT and CDR2 FQDESV (reference sequence). The CDR3 loop spans 15 amino acids. Trimming left V 0 bases short and J 2 bases short, with 5 bases between. The CDR3 protein is CASSLALPGANVLTF. As DNA, the CDR3 is TGTGCCAGCAGCTTAGCCCTCCCTGGGGCCAACGTCCTGACTTTC. The whole variable domain, filled in from reference TRBV11-1 and TRBJ2-6, reads EAEVAQSPRYKITEKSQAVAFWCDPISGHATLYWYRQILGQGPELLVQFQDESVVDDSQLPKDRFSAERLKGVDSTLKIQPAELGDSAMYLCASSLALPGANVLTFGAGSRLTVL.

The gene calls are TRBV19 and TRBJ2-7; TRBD2 might be the D (7 bases). Germline CDR1 is LNHDA and CDR2 is SQIVND (reference sequence). V was shortened by 4 bases and J by 7 bases, with 17 bases between the two germline ends. The CDR3 extends over 14 amino acids. CDR3 sequence (DNA): TGTGCCAGTAGTAGAGGGGGGGACTACGTTGAGCAGTACTTC. It yields the protein CASSRGGDYVEQYF.

This sequence joins TRBV30 and TRBJ1-5; the D is unclear. CDR1 and CDR2 from the germline V gene are GTSNPN and SVGIG (reference sequence). The ends were cut back, 0 bases at V and 1 base at J, with 4 bases in the middle. There are 13 residues in the CDR3. For the CDR3, the DNA is TGTGCCTGGAGTGTAGCCAGCAATCAGCCCCAGCATTTT. Translated: CAWSVASNQPQHF.

The V call is TRBV28, the J call TRBJ2-7; TRBD2 matches 10 bases. The CDR3 extends over 18 amino acids. CDR1 is MDHEN, CDR2 SYDVKM, per germline. V shed 5 bases, J shed 0 bases, and the junction held 13 bases outside the gene matches. This CDR3 reads CASSPRGSGRPSSYEQYF. CDR3 nucleotide sequence: TGTGCCAGCAGTCCCCGGGGTAGCGGGAGGCCGTCCTCCTACGAGCAGTACTTC. Together with reference TRBV28 and TRBJ2-7, the CDR3 gives the full variable domain: DVKVTQSSRYLVKRTGEKVFLECVQDMDHENMFWYRQDPGLGLRLIYFSYDVKMKEKGDIPEGYSVSREKKERFSLILESASTNQTSMYLCASSPRGSGRPSSYEQYFGPGTRLTVT.

The rearrangement links TRBV5-6 to TRBJ2-7, with D possibly TRBD2 on 5 matching bases. The ends were cut back, 2 bases at V and 5 bases at J, with 20 bases in the middle. Germline assignment: CDR1 SGHDT and CDR2 YYEEEE. The CDR3 runs to 16 residues. Here the CDR3 DNA reads TGTGCCAGCAGCTTCCCCCCGGGGTCCCTCCGGAACGAGCAGTACTTC. Translated: CASSFPPGSLRNEQYF.

The V and J genes are TRBV29-1 and TRBJ2-7, with 8 bases matching TRBD1. Germline-derived CDR1 and CDR2 are SQVTM and ANQGSEA. This CDR3 spans 14 amino acids. The ends lost 6 bases at V and 1 base at J; junction bases unmatched: 8. CDR3 in DNA: TGCAGCGTGATTCCGGACAGGGTGTCCTACGAGCAGTACTTC. It yields the protein CSVIPDRVSYEQYF.

The rearrangement uses TRBV15 and TRBJ2-5; 9 positions match TRBD2. The junction had 4 bases not matched to a gene; V was cut back by 0 bases and J by 5 bases. The CDR3 totals 15 residues. CDR1 and CDR2 from the germline V gene are LNHNV and YYDKDF (reference sequence). For the CDR3, the DNA is TGTGCCACCAGCAGAGAGGGAAGCGGGAGGGAGACCCAGTACTTC. It specifies CATSREGSGRETQYF. Full variable domain (rest looked up from reference TRBV15 and TRBJ2-5): DAMVIQNPRYQVTQFGKPVTLSCSQTLNHNVMYWYQQKSSQAPKLLFHYYDKDFNNEADTPDNFQSRRPNTSFCFLDIRSPGLGDTAMYLCATSREGSGRETQYFGPGTRLLVL.

This clone was recorded a few times. This chain joins TRBV3-1 (or the pseudogene TRBV3-2) and TRBJ2-7; 11 bases map to TRBD2. After removal of 0 bases from V and 1 base from J, the junction contained 5 bases not matched to a gene. The CDR3 loop spans 17 amino acids. Germline loops: CDR1 LGHDT, CDR2 YNNKEL (reference sequence). Here the CDR3 DNA reads TGTGCCAGCAGCCAAGAGATGATAGCGGGAGGGTCCTACGAGCAGTACTTC. This sequence encodes CASSQEMIAGGSYEQYF.

The chain couples TRBV28 to TRBJ1-2; 9 bases fit TRBD1. After removal of 2 bases from V and 7 bases from J, the junction contained 5 bases not matched to a gene. CDR1 MDHEN and CDR2 SYDVKM come from the germline V gene. The CDR3 spans 14 residues. The CDR3 region has the DNA TGTGCCAGCAGTTTAATGGGACAGGGCCCTGGCTACACCTTC. Amino acids: CASSLMGQGPGYTF.